This T cell receptor (beta chain) was observed in a study of blood T cell repertoires in COVID-19. In the study overall: Material from acute and convalescent COVID-19 was sourced from the United States, Italy and Spain.

Original analysis: Reference gene primer amplification gave estimated nucleated cell counts. The repertoire was sequenced with immunoSEQ multiplex PCR; TCRdb's copy has only in-frame clones and lacks some. That table supplies the V and J calls and clone size; D and trimming were determined from the DNA. Counted here are 110,000 or so clones, 88% occurring once; the ten biggest clones make up roughly 8.9%. The CDR3 has 14 amino acids. Per the germline V gene, CDR1 is SGDLS and CDR2 is YYNGEE. V dropped 0 bases and J dropped 6 bases, with 10 bases sitting between them. J is TRBJ2-1 and V is TRBV9; D unclear. This TCR was recovered from a woman in her seventies who had recovered from COVID-19. Sequencing used peripheral blood. This CDR3 reads CASSVGVASNEQFF. The CDR3 DNA sequence: TGTGCCAGCAGCGTAGGGGTAGCCTCCAATGAGCAGTTCTTC.